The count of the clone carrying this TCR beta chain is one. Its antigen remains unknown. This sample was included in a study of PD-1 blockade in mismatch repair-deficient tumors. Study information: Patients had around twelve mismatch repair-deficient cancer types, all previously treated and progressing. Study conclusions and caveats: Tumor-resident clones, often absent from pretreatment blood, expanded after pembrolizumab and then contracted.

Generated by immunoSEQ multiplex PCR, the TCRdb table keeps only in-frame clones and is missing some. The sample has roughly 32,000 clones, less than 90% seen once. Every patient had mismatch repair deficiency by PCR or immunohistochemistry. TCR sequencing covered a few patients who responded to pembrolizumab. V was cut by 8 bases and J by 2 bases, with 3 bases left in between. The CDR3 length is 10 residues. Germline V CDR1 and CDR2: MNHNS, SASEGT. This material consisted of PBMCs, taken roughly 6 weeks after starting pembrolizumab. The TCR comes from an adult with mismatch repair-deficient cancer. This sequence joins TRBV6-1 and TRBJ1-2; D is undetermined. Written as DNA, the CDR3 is TGTGCCAGCTCAAACTATGGCTACACCTTC. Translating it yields CASSNYGYTF.